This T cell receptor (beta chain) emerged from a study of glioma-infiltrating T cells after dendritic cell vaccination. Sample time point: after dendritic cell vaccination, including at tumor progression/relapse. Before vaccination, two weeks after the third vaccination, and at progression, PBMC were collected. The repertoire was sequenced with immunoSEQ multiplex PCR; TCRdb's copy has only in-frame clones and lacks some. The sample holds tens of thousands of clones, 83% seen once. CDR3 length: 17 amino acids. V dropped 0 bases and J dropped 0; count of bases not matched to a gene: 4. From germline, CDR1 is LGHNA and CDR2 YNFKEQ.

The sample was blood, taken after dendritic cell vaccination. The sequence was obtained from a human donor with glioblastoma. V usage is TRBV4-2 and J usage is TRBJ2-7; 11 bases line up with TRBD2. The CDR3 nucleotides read TGTGCCAGCAGCCAAGAAATAGGGACTAGCGGCTCCTACGAGCAGTACTTC. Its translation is CASSQEIGTSGSYEQYF.